Listed below are T cell receptor beta chains from one sample, sequenced in a study of T cell responses to AZD1222 COVID-19 vaccine. Here immunoSEQ multiplex PCR was the method, and the copy in TCRdb shows in-frame clones only, minus some. The sample carries 110,000 or so clones, about 88% recorded once. The sequencing used peripheral blood, collected on day 0 of AZD1222 vaccination. These receptors were obtained from an adult in good health. The CDR3 runs from the conserved cysteine through the conserved F or W. D genes are given only for firm matches. Size is omitted from some rows. Given values are once, few, many or a class for expanded clones.

cdr3_length j_call clone_size d_call v_call cdr3_aa cdr3_nt
15 TRBJ1-2 NA NA TRBV6-5 CASSYGLGRNYGYTF TGTGCCAGCAGTTACGGTCTGGGAAGAAACTATGGCTACACCTTC
14 TRBJ1-1 NA NA TRBV6-1 CASSEGGGAREAFF TGTGCCAGCAGTGAGGGCGGAGGGGCCAGGGAAGCTTTCTTT
15 TRBJ2-1 NA NA TRBV7-2 CASSSGGGRYNEQFF TGTGCCAGCAGCTCGGGAGGGGGCCGGTACAATGAGCAGTTCTTC
13 TRBJ2-3 few TRBD2 TRBV7-2 CASSTITSGGQYF TGTGCCAGCAGCACGATAACTAGCGGGGGGCAGTATTTT
16 TRBJ2-7 few TRBD2 TRBV4-1 CASSHPLAGGPYEQYF TGCGCCAGCAGCCATCCACTAGCGGGGGGCCCCTACGAGCAGTACTTC
16 TRBJ2-5 NA TRBD2 TRBV7-2 CASSLGTLAGGRAQYF TGTGCCAGCAGCTTAGGGACTCTAGCGGGGGGGAGGGCCCAGTACTTC
14 TRBJ1-3 NA NA TRBV11-2 CASSPGGSGNTIYF TGTGCCAGCAGCCCGGGGGGCTCTGGAAACACCATATATTTT
13 TRBJ1-1 NA NA TRBV19 CASTPAQNTEAFF TGTGCCAGTACCCCCGCCCAAAACACTGAAGCTTTCTTT
14 TRBJ2-1 NA NA TRBV25-1 CASSDFREDNEQFF TGTGCCAGCAGTGACTTCCGGGAAGACAATGAGCAGTTCTTC
13 TRBJ1-2 once TRBD1 TRBV3-1/TRBV3-2 CASRLQGDYGYTF TGTGCCAGCAGGTTACAGGGGGATTATGGCTACACCTTC
14 TRBJ1-5 few NA TRBV15 CATSREKGNQPQHF TGTGCCACCAGCAGAGAAAAGGGTAATCAGCCCCAGCATTTT
10 TRBJ2-1 NA NA TRBV2 CASSDNEQFF TGTGCCAGCAGCGACAATGAGCAGTTCTTC
14 TRBJ1-1 once TRBD1 TRBV10-3 CAISGPSTGFEAFF TGTGCCATCAGTGGGCCCTCGACAGGGTTCGAAGCTTTCTTT
14 TRBJ2-7 NA TRBD1 TRBV2 CASSEGTGSYEQYF TGTGCCAGCAGTGAGGGGACAGGCTCCTACGAGCAGTACTTC
14 TRBJ2-1 NA NA TRBV5-1 CASSLEGRGNEQFF TGCGCCAGCAGCTTGGAAGGCAGGGGCAATGAGCAGTTCTTC
14 TRBJ1-3 NA NA TRBV7-9 CASSLAGLGNTIYF TGTGCCAGCAGCTTAGCAGGGCTTGGAAACACCATATATTTT
15 TRBJ2-2 few TRBD2 TRBV5-4 CASSLGGANTGELFF TGTGCCAGCAGCCTGGGGGGGGCGAACACCGGGGAGCTGTTTTTT
13 TRBJ2-2 NA NA TRBV9 CASCRVGTGELFF TGTGCCAGTTGCAGGGTCGGCACCGGGGAGCTGTTTTTT
16 TRBJ1-5 NA NA TRBV18 CASSPGSSGSNQPQHF TGTGCCAGCTCACCAGGGTCAAGCGGTAGCAATCAGCCCCAGCATTTT
14 TRBJ1-1 NA TRBD1 TRBV5-4 CASSLQGAGTEAFF TGTGCCAGCAGCCTACAGGGGGCAGGCACTGAAGCTTTCTTT
17 TRBJ1-5 NA TRBD1 TRBV19 CASSIEGTGGLRQPQHF TGTGCCAGTAGTATTGAAGGGACAGGGGGACTCAGGCAGCCCCAGCATTTT
10 TRBJ2-7 NA TRBD1 TRBV10-3 CAIQGGEQYF TGTGCCATACAGGGGGGCGAGCAGTACTTC
15 TRBJ2-3 NA TRBD1 TRBV5-6 CASSLRGRGTDTQYF TGTGCCAGCAGCTTAAGGGGCAGGGGGACAGATACGCAGTATTTT
17 TRBJ1-2 once TRBD1 TRBV5-1 CASSLEVGTGSGYGYTF TGCGCCAGCAGCTTGGAAGTGGGGACAGGGTCGGGCTATGGCTACACCTTC
13 TRBJ2-4 NA TRBD2 TRBV30 CAGTSGRQNIQYF TGTGCCGGGACTAGCGGCCGCCAAAACATTCAGTACTTC
18 TRBJ1-3 NA NA TRBV29-1 CSVEDRVVDFRAGNTIYF TGCAGCGTTGAAGATCGGGTTGTCGATTTCAGGGCCGGAAACACCATATATTTT
13 TRBJ1-1 NA NA TRBV27 CASRWSPDTEAFF TGTGCCAGCAGATGGTCTCCGGACACTGAAGCTTTCTTT
17 TRBJ1-2 NA TRBD1 TRBV7-2 CASSSSDRARRIYGYTF TGTGCCAGCAGCTCATCCGACAGGGCGCGGCGAATCTATGGCTACACCTTC
13 TRBJ1-5 NA NA TRBV7-2 CASSLGPNQPQHF TGTGCCAGCAGCTTAGGGCCGAATCAGCCCCAGCATTTT
16 TRBJ2-4 NA NA TRBV19 CASSIDSGIAKNIQYF TGTGCCAGTAGTATAGATTCAGGGATAGCCAAAAACATTCAGTACTTC
17 TRBJ2-2 NA TRBD2 TRBV5-4 CASKSAGLAGNTGELFF TGTGCCAGCAAATCTGCCGGACTAGCGGGAAACACCGGGGAGCTGTTTTTT
13 TRBJ1-5 NA TRBD1 TRBV18 CASSQQGSQPQHF TGTGCCAGCTCACAACAGGGGTCTCAGCCCCAGCATTTT
15 TRBJ2-3 NA NA TRBV5-1 CASSSPALRTDTQYF TGCGCCAGCAGCTCCCCGGCACTCCGCACAGATACGCAGTATTTT
13 TRBJ2-4 NA NA TRBV6-5 CASSTQGRNIQYF TGTGCCAGCAGTACTCAGGGTAGAAACATTCAGTACTTC
13 TRBJ1-2 once NA TRBV19 CASSLTVPHGYTF TGTGCCAGTAGCCTCACCGTCCCCCATGGCTACACCTTC
15 TRBJ2-2 once TRBD2 TRBV18 CASSPPGRATGELFF TGTGCCAGCTCACCCCCTGGGAGGGCCACCGGGGAGCTGTTTTTT
16 TRBJ2-5 NA TRBD2 TRBV5-1 CASSSGLAGTEETQYF TGCGCCAGCAGCTCCGGACTAGCGGGGACAGAAGAGACCCAGTACTTC
14 TRBJ2-6 NA NA TRBV19 CATGGGTGANVLTF TGTGCCACCGGAGGGGGCACTGGGGCCAACGTCCTGACTTTC
14 TRBJ2-7 NA TRBD2 TRBV30 CAWSGKRGTYEQYF TGTGCCTGGAGTGGGAAGCGGGGGACGTACGAGCAGTACTTC
13 TRBJ2-1 NA NA TRBV4-3 CASSHASNMKQFF TGCGCCAGCAGCCATGCTAGCAATATGAAGCAGTTCTTC
19 TRBJ1-2 NA NA TRBV5-1 CASSSGRGRVGDDGYGYTF TGCGCCAGCAGCTCGGGACGTGGCAGGGTAGGGGACGACGGCTATGGCTACACCTTC
16 TRBJ2-6 NA NA TRBV4-1 CASSQDWFSGANVLTF TGCGCCAGCAGCCAAGATTGGTTCTCTGGGGCCAACGTCCTGACTTTC
13 TRBJ2-7 NA NA TRBV5-4 CASSGGVGHEQYF TGTGCCAGCAGCGGTGGGGTGGGCCACGAGCAGTACTTC